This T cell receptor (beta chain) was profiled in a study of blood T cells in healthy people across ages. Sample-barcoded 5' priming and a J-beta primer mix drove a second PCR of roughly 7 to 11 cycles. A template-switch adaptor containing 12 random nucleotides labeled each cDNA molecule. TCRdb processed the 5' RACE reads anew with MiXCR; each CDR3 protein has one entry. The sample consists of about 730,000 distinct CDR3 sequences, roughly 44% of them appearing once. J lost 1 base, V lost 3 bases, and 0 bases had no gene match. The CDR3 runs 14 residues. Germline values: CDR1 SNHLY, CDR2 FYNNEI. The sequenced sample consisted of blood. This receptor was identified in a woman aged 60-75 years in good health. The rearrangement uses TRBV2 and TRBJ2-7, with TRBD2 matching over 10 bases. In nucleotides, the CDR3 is TGTGCCAGCAGTGATAGCGGGAGGTCCTACGAGCAGTACTTC. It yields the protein CASSDSGRSYEQYF. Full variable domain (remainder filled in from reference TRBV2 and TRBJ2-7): EPEVTQTPSHQVTQMGQEVILRCVPISNHLYFYWYRQILGQKVEFLVSFYNNEISEKSEIFDDQFSVERPDGSNFTLKIRSTKLEDSAMYFCASSDSGRSYEQYFGPGTRLTVT.